A single sample gave rise to the 8 T cell receptor beta chains below, sequenced in a study of cytomegalovirus exposure and HLA in healthy donors. Primers for the PCR totalled 60 Vbeta and 13 Jbeta. Here immunoSEQ multiplex PCR was the method, and the copy in TCRdb shows in-frame clones only, minus some. The sample holds 150,000 to 200,000 clones, 60% to 85% seen once. Sequences were obtained from PBMCs. These receptors were taken from a woman aged 25 to 39 in good health and CMV-seronegative.

This clone was detected a few times. V is TRBV2 and J is TRBJ2-2, with TRBD1 matching over 9 bases. CDR1 is SNHLY and CDR2 is FYNNEI in the germline V gene. V shed 10 bases, J shed 2 bases, and the junction held 8 bases outside the gene matches. CDR3 length: 15 residues. CDR3 in amino acids: CATGLGQGNTGELFF. DNA for the CDR3: TGTGCCACGGGGTTGGGACAGGGAAACACCGGGGAGCTGTTTTTT.

Remarks on this clone: In the same sample, other DNA sequences code for this CDR3. The V and J genes are TRBV10-3 and TRBJ2-7; 8 bases are a match to TRBD1. The ends lost 5 bases at V and 8 bases at J; junction bases unmatched: 11. Germline V lookup: CDR1 ENHRY, CDR2 SYGVKD. CDR3 length equals 14 residues. The CDR3 bases are TGTGCCATCAGTCCTGGGGGGACAGGCCCCCAGCAGTACTTC. Protein: CAISPGGTGPQQYF.

The rearrangement links TRBV18 to TRBJ1-2, with D perhaps matching TRBD1 (6 bases). Trimming removed 6 bases from V and 4 bases from J, with 12 bases in between. The CDR3 consists of 13 residues. Germline-derived CDR1 and CDR2 are KGHSH and LQKENI. CDR3 DNA sequence: TGTGCCAGCTCGGACAGTTACTTCTATGGCTACACCTTC. As protein: CASSDSYFYGYTF.

This chain joins TRBV7-6 and TRBJ2-7, with a weak D call TRBD2 (5 bases). Looked up from germline, CDR1 is SGHVS and CDR2 is FNYEAQ. Trimming left V 1 base short and J 2 bases short, with 12 bases between. This CDR3 has 15 amino acids. The CDR3 DNA sequence: TGTGCCAGCAGCTTAGTTTACCGGGGTACCTACGAGCAGTACTTC. This sequence encodes CASSLVYRGTYEQYF.

The genes are TRBV7-9 and TRBJ2-5; D is ambiguous. V lost 0 bases to trimming and J lost 1 base, with 6 bases between them. CDR3 length: 14 residues. Per the germline V gene, CDR1 is SEHNR and CDR2 is FQNEAQ (reference sequence). The CDR3 DNA sequence: TGTGCCAGCAGCTTAGCGGGCACCCAAGAGACCCAGTACTTC. This gives the protein CASSLAGTQETQYF.

This clone was counted at least ten times. The rearrangement links TRBV7-2 to TRBJ2-3; tentative D call: TRBD1 (5 bases). The CDR3 extends over 14 amino acids. Trimming shortened V by 4 bases and J by 3 bases, and 11 bases separated the two germline ends. Germline V lookup: CDR1 SGHTA, CDR2 FQGNSA. The CDR3 nucleotides read TGTGCCAGCAGCTCACATAGGGGTACAGATACGCAGTATTTT. This encodes CASSSHRGTDTQYF.

V usage is TRBV2 and J usage is TRBJ2-1; D is unclear. The V end was cut by 2 bases, the J end by 2 bases, with 7 bases between. The CDR3 runs 14 residues. CDR1 is SNHLY, CDR2 FYNNEI, per germline. CDR3 sequence: CASSELTPYNEQFF. The CDR3 bases are TGTGCCAGCAGTGAATTAACTCCCTACAATGAGCAGTTCTTC.

The rearrangement joins TRBV2 to TRBJ2-5, with D tentatively TRBD2 (5 bases). Trimming stripped 5 bases from V and 2 bases from J, with 15 bases between. The CDR3 is made up of 15 amino acids. CDR1 is SNHLY and CDR2 is FYNNEI in the germline V gene. CDR3 sequence reads: CASSRSRERQETQYF. Here the CDR3 DNA reads TGTGCCAGCAGTCGTTCCCGGGAAAGACAAGAGACCCAGTACTTC.